These 15 T cell receptor beta chains were all obtained from the same sample, sequenced in a study of blood T cells in healthy people across ages. Sample-barcoded 5' priming and a J-beta primer mix drove a second PCR of roughly 6 to 12 cycles. TCRdb re-analysed the 5' RACE reads in MiXCR, keeping a single row per CDR3 protein. The sample shows some 1.8 million distinct CDR3 sequences, roughly two fifths of them seen only once. Sample: blood. Receptor source: a human donor in good health.

The rearrangement links TRBV7-2 to TRBJ2-7; 8 bases are shared with TRBD2. This CDR3 is 12 amino acids long. J gave up 9 bases and V 4 bases, and 5 bases lay outside the gene matches. Germline V gene data show CDR1 as SGHTA and CDR2 as FQGNSA. CDR3 DNA: TGTGCCAGCAGCTATTTCCGGGGGGGGCAGTACTTC. Translation: CASSYFRGGQYF. Looking up the rest from reference TRBV7-2 and TRBJ2-7 gives the full variable domain: GAGVSQSPSNKVTEKGKDVELRCDPISGHTALYWYRQSLGQGLEFLIYFQGNSAPDKSGLPSDRFSAERTGGSVSTLTIQRTQQEDSAVYLCASSYFRGGQYFGPGTRLTVT.

The sample holds a few counts of this clonotype. The CDR3 protein is CASIISRDRSYGYTF. CDR3 bases: TGTGCCAGCATTATAAGCCGAGACAGATCCTATGGCTACACCTTC. V and J are TRBV7-2 and TRBJ1-2, with D possibly matching TRBD1 (5 bases). The CDR3 extends over 15 amino acids. The germline V gene has CDR1 SGHTA and CDR2 FQGNSA. Trimming took off 7 bases at V and 4 bases at J, with 19 bases between the two ends.

The chain employs TRBV29-1 and TRBJ1-1, with 10 positions matching TRBD1. J lost 7 bases, V lost 7 bases, and 9 bases had no gene match. CDR3 length: 13 residues. Germline loops: CDR1 SQVTM, CDR2 ANQGSEA. CDR3 residues: CSAADRGNFEAFF. The CDR3 bases are TGCAGCGCTGCGGACAGGGGGAATTTTGAAGCTTTCTTT. Filled out from reference TRBV29-1 and TRBJ1-1, the complete variable domain reads SAVISQKPSRDICQRGTSLTIQCQVDSQVTMMFWYRQQPGQSLTLIATANQGSEATYESGFVIDKFPISRPNLTFSTLTVSNMSPEDSSIYLCSAADRGNFEAFFGQGTRLTVV.

This clonotype was recorded a few times. The rearrangement uses TRBV4-3 and TRBJ2-7, with D perhaps matching TRBD2 (7 bases). This CDR3 has 18 amino acids. The germline V and J ends were trimmed by 1 base and 2 bases, with 21 bases remaining between them. CDR1 LGHNA and CDR2 YSLEER come from the germline V gene. The CDR3 coding sequence is TGCGCCAGCAGCCAAGTCTTATACCCGGGGGGCAGAACCTACGAGCAGTACTTC. This encodes CASSQVLYPGGRTYEQYF.

This clonotype has just a few counts. The CDR3 sequence is CASSLIPPSESSYEQYF. The CDR3 DNA sequence: TGCGCCAGCAGCTTGATTCCTCCTAGTGAGAGCTCCTACGAGCAGTACTTC. V and J are TRBV5-1 and TRBJ2-7; D gene unclear. The CDR3 is made up of 17 amino acids. V was pared by 1 base and J by 0 bases, with 17 bases between. In germline, CDR1 is SGHRS, CDR2 YFSETQ. Filled out from reference TRBV5-1 and TRBJ2-7, the complete variable domain reads KAGVTQTPRYLIKTRGQQVTLSCSPISGHRSVSWYQQTPGQGLQFLFEYFSETQRNKGNFPGRFSGRQFSNSRSEMNVSTLELGDSALYLCASSLIPPSESSYEQYFGPGTRLTVT.

The V gene is TRBV20-1, the J gene TRBJ2-1, with D maybe TRBD2 (6 bases). CDR3 length: 16 amino acids. Germline lookup yields CDR1 DFQATT and CDR2 SNEGSKA (reference sequence). V was clipped by 3 bases and J by 0 bases, with 15 bases between them. This CDR3 is CSARIRAGSSYNEQFF. In nucleotides, the CDR3 is TGCAGTGCTAGGATACGGGCGGGGAGCTCCTACAATGAGCAGTTCTTC.

The chain has TRBV3-1 and TRBJ1-6; D not resolved. CDR1 LGHDT and CDR2 YNNKEL come from the germline V gene (reference sequence). V lost 6 bases and J 9 bases, leaving 21 bases between the germline ends. The CDR3 totals 16 residues. CDR3 sequence: CASSSCGAEEVSPLHF. The CDR3 nucleotides are TGTGCCAGCAGTTCTTGTGGTGCCGAAGAGGTTTCACCCCTCCACTTT.

The chain couples TRBV29-1 to TRBJ2-1; TRBD2 agrees at 10 bases. Germline V gene lookup returns CDR1 SQVTM and CDR2 ANQGSEA. This CDR3 is 16 amino acids long. V lost 0 bases, J lost 7 bases, and 9 bases stayed unmatched. The CDR3 loop is CSVEDSSGGFGNEQFF. The CDR3 DNA sequence: TGCAGCGTTGAAGATAGTAGCGGGGGGTTTGGTAATGAGCAGTTCTTC.

The CDR3 coding sequence is TGTGCCAGCAGCTCGACAGTAACTAGCGGGCGTTCCTACGAGCAGTACTTC. It codes for CASSSTVTSGRSYEQYF. The chain recombines TRBV5-6 with TRBJ2-7; TRBD2 matches at 9 bases. V lost 3 bases to trimming and J lost 1 base; unmatched junction nucleotides: 11. The CDR3 runs to 17 residues. The germline V gene encodes CDR1 SGHDT and CDR2 YYEEEE. Combining the CDR3 with reference TRBV5-6 and TRBJ2-7 gives the whole variable domain DAGVTQSPTHLIKTRGQQVTLRCSPKSGHDTVSWYQQALGQGPQFIFQYYEEEERQRGNFPDRFSGHQFPNYSSELNVNALLLGDSALYLCASSSTVTSGRSYEQYFGPGTRLTVT.

The sample holds many counts of this clonotype. The chain carries TRBV6-2 or TRBV6-3 and TRBJ2-6; D is possibly TRBD2 (6 bases). CDR3 length equals 16 residues. CDR1 is MNHEY and CDR2 is SVGEGT in the germline V gene. V lost 2 bases, J lost 0 bases, and 8 bases lay in between. The DNA for the CDR3 is TGTGCCAGCAGTTACGAGGAGGGCTCTGGGGCCAACGTCCTGACTTTC. It is translated as CASSYEEGSGANVLTF.

This clonotype has a single count. V usage is TRBV11-2 and J usage is TRBJ2-1; D is perhaps TRBD1 (6 bases). The V and J ends lost 5 bases and 4 bases respectively, with 18 bases between them. There are 16 residues in the CDR3. The V gene's germline CDR1 is SGHAT and CDR2 FQNNGV. The CDR3 protein is CASSPTPEGGYNEQFF. CDR3 DNA: TGTGCCAGCAGCCCCACCCCTGAAGGGGGTTACAATGAGCAGTTCTTC.

The chain has TRBV9 and TRBJ2-7; D is unclear. There are 13 residues in the CDR3. The V end lost 4 bases, the J end lost 2 bases, and 10 bases lay between the germline ends. Germline assignment: CDR1 SGDLS and CDR2 YYNGEE. CDR3: CASSKDTPYEQYF. CDR3 nucleotide sequence: TGTGCCAGCAGCAAAGACACCCCCTACGAGCAGTACTTC.

The chain joins TRBV3-1 to TRBJ2-5; possible D gene TRBD1, 5 bases. The CDR3 contains 13 residues. V was shortened by 3 bases and J by 3 bases, with 8 bases between the two germline ends. Germline V gene data show CDR1 as LGHDT and CDR2 as YNNKEL (reference sequence). The CDR3 DNA follows: TGTGCCAGCAGCCAGCCAGGGAAAGAGACCCAGTACTTC. Translated, it gives CASSQPGKETQYF.

The table lists this clonotype with many counts. The chain links TRBV15 to TRBJ2-1; 9 bases align to TRBD1. CDR1 LNHNV and CDR2 YYDKDF come from the germline V gene (reference sequence). The CDR3 sequence is 17 residues long. Germline trimming cut 1 base from V and 7 bases from J; bases unmatched to any gene: 11. The CDR3 region is CATSRVWGQGLWNEQFF. The CDR3 region has the DNA TGTGCCACCAGCAGAGTATGGGGACAGGGTTTGTGGAATGAGCAGTTCTTC. Based on the CDR3 plus reference TRBV15 and TRBJ2-1, the full variable domain is DAMVIQNPRYQVTQFGKPVTLSCSQTLNHNVMYWYQQKSSQAPKLLFHYYDKDFNNEADTPDNFQSRRPNTSFCFLDIRSPGLGDTAMYLCATSRVWGQGLWNEQFFGPGTRLTVL.

V and J are TRBV27 and TRBJ2-5; TRBD2 aligns across 8 bases. The CDR3 consists of 17 residues. Germline CDR1 is MNHEY and CDR2 is SMNVEV (reference sequence). V dropped 1 base and J dropped 1; count of bases not matched to a gene: 8. CDR3 bases: TGTGCCAGCAGTTTATTCGGGTCCAGCGGGGGCCAAGAGACCCAGTACTTC. It yields the protein CASSLFGSSGGQETQYF.